One sample yielded the 30 T cell receptor beta chains listed below, sequenced in a study of T cell responses to AZD1222 COVID-19 vaccine. The table came from immunoSEQ multiplex PCR; TCRdb's copy has only in-frame clones and leaves some out. Among about 140,000 clones listed, about 90% were seen once. Sequenced here: peripheral blood, sampled 28 days after the second AZD1222 dose. The source of these receptors is an adult who received the AZD1222 COVID-19 vaccine.

This chain joins TRBV28 and TRBJ1-1; possibly TRBD1 for D (6 bases). This CDR3 is 16 amino acids long. Germline CDR1 MDHEN, CDR2 SYDVKM. Trimming cost V 6 bases and J 0 bases, with 17 bases left between them. CDR3 nucleotides: TGTGCCAGCAGCCCAGCAGGGGCCATTATGAACACTGAAGCTTTCTTT. Its translation: CASSPAGAIMNTEAFF. Filled out from reference TRBV28 and TRBJ1-1, the complete variable domain reads DVKVTQSSRYLVKRTGEKVFLECVQDMDHENMFWYRQDPGLGLRLIYFSYDVKMKEKGDIPEGYSVSREKKERFSLILESASTNQTSMYLCASSPAGAIMNTEAFFGQGTRLTVV.

This chain links TRBV27 with TRBJ2-6; 8 nucleotides agree with TRBD1. The V gene end was trimmed by 3 bases and the J gene end by 3 bases; junction bases not matched to a gene: 7. The CDR3 is 17 residues long. Germline loops: CDR1 MNHEY, CDR2 SMNVEV (reference sequence). DNA of the CDR3: TGTGCCAGCAGTTTTCAGGGGGCATTAGTTGGGGCCAACGTCCTGACTTTC. Translated: CASSFQGALVGANVLTF.

The V and J genes are TRBV7-3 and TRBJ2-1, with 7 bases matching TRBD2. Per germline, CDR1 SGHTA and CDR2 FQGTGA. CDR3 length: 14 amino acids. Losses at the gene ends were 2 bases for V and 9 bases for J; bases not matched to a gene: 7. The CDR3: CASSLQAGVSEQFF. CDR3 in DNA: TGTGCCAGCAGCTTACAGGCGGGAGTTAGTGAGCAGTTCTTC.

The chain is built from TRBV10-3 and TRBJ2-3; TRBD2 is a possible D gene (5 bases). The CDR3 has 14 amino acids. The V end was cut by 10 bases, the J end by 1 base, with 15 bases between. Germline CDR1 ENHRY, CDR2 SYGVKD. The CDR3 nucleotides are TGTGCCACCCAAGGAAGCGGAGGCACAGATACGCAGTATTTT. Its protein product is CATQGSGGTDTQYF.

The rearrangement joins TRBV6-5 to TRBJ2-1, with D maybe TRBD1 (6 bases). Deletions cut 5 bases from V and 9 bases from J, with 17 bases between. The germline V gene has CDR1 MNHEY and CDR2 SVGAGI. CDR3 length: 14 amino acids. The CDR3, as DNA: TGTGCCAGCAGTCTAAATCAGGGGTCAATTGAGCAGTTCTTC. This translates into CASSLNQGSIEQFF.

V is TRBV10-1 and J is TRBJ2-1; possibly TRBD2 for D (6 bases). The V gene's germline CDR1 is WNHNN and CDR2 SYGVQD (reference sequence). The CDR3 consists of 16 residues. Trimming took off 3 bases at V and 5 bases at J, with 17 bases between the two ends. Here the CDR3 DNA reads TGCGCCAGCAGTGATCCGGGACTCAACGTGCACAATGAGCAGTTCTTC. The encoded protein is CASSDPGLNVHNEQFF.

This clone was seen only a few times. The chain is built from TRBV27 and TRBJ1-5; D not resolved. This CDR3 region has 13 residues. Looked up from germline, CDR1 is MNHEY and CDR2 is SMNVEV (reference sequence). Trimming cost V 6 bases and J 2 bases, with 8 bases left between them. The CDR3 reads CASRLWGNQPQHF. The DNA of the CDR3 is TGTGCCAGCAGACTTTGGGGCAATCAGCCCCAGCATTTT.

The chain combines TRBV15 with TRBJ2-5; 9 nucleotides agree with TRBD1. The CDR3 spans 17 residues. CDR1 LNHNV and CDR2 YYDKDF come from the germline V gene (reference sequence). With 2 bases clipped from V and 5 bases from J, the junction kept 12 bases outside the gene matches. The chain's CDR3 is CATSRPTGTGLAETQYF. CDR3 nucleotides: TGTGCCACCAGCAGACCTACCGGGACAGGGCTCGCGGAGACCCAGTACTTC. Using reference TRBV15 and TRBJ2-5 for the parts outside the CDR3, the full variable domain is DAMVIQNPRYQVTQFGKPVTLSCSQTLNHNVMYWYQQKSSQAPKLLFHYYDKDFNNEADTPDNFQSRRPNTSFCFLDIRSPGLGDTAMYLCATSRPTGTGLAETQYFGPGTRLLVL.

This sequence joins TRBV5-6 and TRBJ1-4; possibly TRBD1 for D (5 bases). V lost 4 bases and J lost 8, with 27 bases in between. This CDR3 spans 18 amino acids. CDR1 and CDR2 (germline): SGHDT, YYEEEE. CDR3 amino acids: CASSHRPRGVGAGEKLFF. The CDR3 DNA follows: TGTGCCAGCAGCCACCGCCCAAGGGGAGTAGGAGCGGGGGAAAAACTGTTTTTT.

The rearrangement links TRBV7-2 to TRBJ1-2; D is uncertain. Trimming left V 5 bases short and J 4 bases short, with 11 bases between. The CDR3 covers 13 residues. CDR1 is SGHTA, CDR2 FQGNSA, per germline. CDR3 residues: CASSLGQTYGYTF. The DNA for the CDR3 is TGTGCCAGCAGCCTAGGGCAGACCTATGGCTACACCTTC.

This chain links TRBV2 with TRBJ1-4; D gene uncertain. Germline V gives CDR1 SNHLY, CDR2 FYNNEI. This CDR3 contains 11 residues. The V gene lost 4 bases and the J gene lost 8 bases, with 5 bases spanning the gap. As DNA, the CDR3 is TGTGCCAGCAGTGTTTTGGAAAAACTGTTTTTT. Translation: CASSVLEKLFF.

The chain uses TRBV19 and TRBJ1-1, with 7 bases matching TRBD1. CDR1 is LNHDA and CDR2 is SQIVND in the germline V gene (reference sequence). V gave up 5 bases and J gave up 6 bases; unmatched junction bases: 12. The CDR3 runs to 15 residues. CDR3 DNA: TGTGCCAGTAGTCCCCGGGACAGAAGATTCGCTGAAGCTTTCTTT. It codes for CASSPRDRRFAEAFF.

This chain uses TRBV6-2 or TRBV6-3 with TRBJ2-1, with 8 positions matching TRBD2. V lost 6 bases to trimming and J lost 4 bases; unmatched junction nucleotides: 8. CDR3 size: 15 residues. Germline loops: CDR1 MNHEY, CDR2 SVGEGT. The DNA of the CDR3 is TGTGCCAGCAGCCTGGGACTAGGGCGATACAATGAGCAGTTCTTC. Translating gives CASSLGLGRYNEQFF.

The gene calls are TRBV6-5 and TRBJ1-6, with D perhaps matching TRBD1 (5 bases). This CDR3 is built from 13 residues. Trimming removed 6 bases at V and 6 bases at J, with 9 bases between. Germline CDR1 MNHEY, CDR2 SVGAGI. The CDR3 spells CASRGDFNSPLHF. CDR3 nucleotide sequence: TGTGCCAGCAGGGGGGACTTTAATTCACCCCTCCACTTT.

The rearrangement joins TRBV6-1 to TRBJ1-3; 7 nucleotides align to TRBD1. Germline V gene lookup returns CDR1 MNHNS and CDR2 SASEGT. CDR3 length: 15 amino acids. The V gene end was trimmed by 3 bases and the J gene end by 2 bases; junction bases not matched to a gene: 4. The CDR3 loop is CASSDPGTAGNTIYF. In DNA form, the CDR3 reads TGTGCCAGCAGTGATCCTGGGACAGCTGGAAACACCATATATTTT.

The table lists this clone with a count of one. This chain connects TRBV5-5 to TRBJ2-7; no reliable D call. Germline assignment: CDR1 SGHKS and CDR2 YYEKEE (reference sequence). Trimming removed 0 bases from V and 6 bases from J, with 7 bases in between. The CDR3 sequence is 12 residues long. DNA for the CDR3: TGTGCCAGCAGCTTGGAGGGCCTCGAGCAGTACTTC. This encodes CASSLEGLEQYF.

The chain couples TRBV4-1 to TRBJ2-7; 9 positions match TRBD1. V gave up 0 bases and J gave up 4 bases; unmatched junction bases: 4. This CDR3 has 15 residues. From germline, CDR1 is MGHRA and CDR2 YSYEKL. This chain's CDR3 is CASSQDHGTGYEQYF. The CDR3 DNA is TGCGCCAGCAGCCAAGATCACGGGACAGGGTACGAGCAGTACTTC.

V gene TRBV4-2 combines with J gene TRBJ1-3; weak D call: TRBD1 (5 bases). CDR1 and CDR2 (germline): LGHNA, YNFKEQ. Trimming cost V 0 bases and J 2 bases, with 14 bases left between them. The CDR3 consists of 17 residues. CDR3 region: CASSQEGGERAGNTIYF. For the CDR3, the DNA is TGTGCCAGCAGCCAAGAGGGAGGGGAGAGGGCTGGAAACACCATATATTTT.

The rearrangement uses TRBV14 and TRBJ2-7; D ambiguous. Trimming left V 0 bases short and J 1 base short, with 7 bases between. Germline-derived CDR1 and CDR2 are SGHDN and FVKESK. The CDR3 contains 14 residues. This CDR3 reads CASSQDSQSYEQYF. CDR3 DNA: TGTGCCAGCAGCCAAGATTCCCAGTCCTACGAGCAGTACTTC.

The sample holds one count of this clone. The rearrangement uses TRBV5-1 and TRBJ1-3; D is unclear. Germline assignment: CDR1 SGHRS and CDR2 YFSETQ. The length of the CDR3 is 16 residues. V lost 2 bases, J lost 0 bases, and 12 bases lay in between. Here the CDR3 DNA reads TGCGCCAGCAGCTTAGCTGTCGACTCCTCTGGAAACACCATATATTTT. Its translation: CASSLAVDSSGNTIYF. The full variable domain, in which reference TRBV5-1 and TRBJ1-3 provide the parts outside the CDR3, is KAGVTQTPRYLIKTRGQQVTLSCSPISGHRSVSWYQQTPGQGLQFLFEYFSETQRNKGNFPGRFSGRQFSNSRSEMNVSTLELGDSALYLCASSLAVDSSGNTIYFGEGSWLTVV.

This clone was found once. The chain is built from TRBV2 and TRBJ1-6; a weak D match, TRBD1 (6 bases). Germline values: CDR1 SNHLY, CDR2 FYNNEI. This CDR3 spans 16 amino acids. V was cut by 1 base and J by 0 bases, with 7 bases left in between. CDR3 nucleotides: TGTGCCAGCAGTGAAGAAGGGGGCTCCTATAATTCACCCCTCCACTTT. Protein product: CASSEEGGSYNSPLHF.

V is TRBV7-9 and J is TRBJ2-2; 10 bases line up with TRBD1. CDR3 length: 16 amino acids. V lost 6 bases and J lost 2; bases outside the gene matches: 6. Germline V gives CDR1 SEHNR, CDR2 FQNEAQ (reference sequence). CDR3 loop: CASSSDRGLNTGELFF. In DNA form, the CDR3 reads TGTGCCAGCAGTTCCGACAGGGGGCTTAACACCGGGGAGCTGTTTTTT.

This clone was observed a single time. The rearrangement uses TRBV28 and TRBJ2-7; D might be TRBD1 or TRBD2, each matching 5 bases. Germline V gene data show CDR1 as MDHEN and CDR2 as SYDVKM. The CDR3 consists of 15 residues. Trimming stripped 2 bases from V and 1 base from J, with 12 bases between. The CDR3 DNA follows: TGTGCCAGCAGTTTACTGGGACCCACATCCTACGAGCAGTACTTC. Translating gives CASSLLGPTSYEQYF.

The chain is built from TRBV5-4 and TRBJ1-2; D is ambiguous. The CDR3 has 15 amino acids. CDR1 is SGHNT, CDR2 YYREEE, per germline (reference sequence). V lost 0 bases and J lost 1, with 10 bases in between. The CDR3 reads CASSLVVGLNYGYTF. The CDR3 nucleotides read TGTGCCAGCAGCTTGGTTGTTGGGCTTAACTATGGCTACACCTTC.

The gene calls are TRBV5-1 and TRBJ1-6; D gene unclear. V was shortened by 0 bases and J by 0 bases, with 4 bases between the two germline ends. This CDR3 is 15 amino acids long. The germline V gene encodes CDR1 SGHRS and CDR2 YFSETQ. Here the CDR3 reads CASSLGSSYNSPLHF. In DNA, the CDR3 is TGCGCCAGCAGCTTGGGGAGCTCCTATAATTCACCCCTCCACTTT.

This chain connects TRBV2 to TRBJ1-2; D is ambiguous. The V gene lost 5 bases and the J gene lost 5 bases, with 6 bases spanning the gap. Per the germline V gene, CDR1 is SNHLY and CDR2 is FYNNEI. CDR3 size: 11 residues. The CDR3 DNA reads as TGTGCCAGCAGTCCACGGTATGGCTACACCTTC. This codes for CASSPRYGYTF.

Comment on this clone: The same CDR3 is also encoded by other DNA sequences in this sample. The chain employs TRBV28 and TRBJ2-3; 8 nucleotides line up with TRBD2. The CDR3 sequence is 16 residues long. The V gene end was trimmed by 2 bases and the J gene end by 0 bases; junction bases not matched to a gene: 4. Per germline, CDR1 MDHEN and CDR2 SYDVKM. The CDR3 reads CASSLAASGSTDTQYF. The CDR3 DNA reads as TGTGCCAGCAGTTTAGCGGCTAGCGGGAGCACAGATACGCAGTATTTT.

The chain carries TRBV7-6 and TRBJ2-3; a weak D match, TRBD2 (7 bases). CDR1 SGHVS and CDR2 FNYEAQ come from the germline V gene. V shed 1 base and J shed 5 bases, with 13 bases lying between them. The CDR3 totals 15 residues. The CDR3 here is CASSLVQGGVDTQYF. As DNA, the CDR3 is TGTGCCAGCAGCTTAGTACAGGGAGGGGTAGATACGCAGTATTTT.

In this sample, this clone turned up a few times. J is TRBJ1-2 and V is TRBV7-9; possible D gene TRBD1, 5 bases. The V gene lost 7 bases and the J gene lost 5 bases, with 20 bases spanning the gap. CDR1 and CDR2 (germline): SEHNR, FQNEAQ (reference sequence). The CDR3 has 15 amino acids. CDR3 nucleotide sequence: TGTGCCAGCACAGAGGGGACGGATTATTTATATGGCTACACCTTC. This translates into CASTEGTDYLYGYTF. Variable domain in full (rest from reference TRBV7-9 and TRBJ1-2): DTGVSQNPRHKITKRGQNVTFRCDPISEHNRLYWYRQTLGQGPEFLTYFQNEAQLEKSRLLSDRFSAERPKGSFSTLEIQRTEQGDSAMYLCASTEGTDYLYGYTFGSGTRLTVV.

The sample holds one count of this clone. The rearrangement links TRBV3-1 (or the pseudogene TRBV3-2) to TRBJ1-4; D is uncertain. Deletions cut 2 bases from V and 6 bases from J, with 4 bases between. This CDR3 contains 12 residues. Per the germline V gene, CDR1 is LGHDT and CDR2 is YNNKEL (reference sequence). CDR3 coding DNA: TGTGCCAGCAGCCAACTCGATGAAAAACTGTTTTTT. It specifies CASSQLDEKLFF.